Each of the 26 T cell receptor beta chains below was sequenced from the same sample in a study of blood T cell repertoires in COVID-19. Libraries were prepared by immunoSEQ multiplex PCR; TCRdb keeps only in-frame clonotypes and omits some of them. The table shows roughly 140,000 clones, with 87% occurring only once. The specimen sequenced was PBMCs or T cells enriched from blood (not recorded which). The receptors stem from a man aged 55-75 years who had recovered from COVID-19.

This chain links TRBV19 with TRBJ1-1; 9 nucleotides match TRBD1. CDR3 size: 13 residues. The J segment lost 3 bases and the V segment lost 6 bases, leaving 2 bases of the junction unmatched. The germline V gene encodes CDR1 LNHDA and CDR2 SQIVND (reference sequence). DNA for the CDR3: TGTGCCAGTAGCACAGGGGGCGACACTGAAGCTTTCTTT. Translating it yields CASSTGGDTEAFF.

This chain joins TRBV30 and TRBJ2-2, with 9 nucleotides matching TRBD2. The CDR3 length is 14 residues. J lost 6 bases, V lost 1 base, and 3 bases had no gene match. Germline V gives CDR1 GTSNPN, CDR2 SVGIG (reference sequence). The CDR3 DNA sequence: TGTGCCTGGAGTGCTAGCGGGGTTGCCGGGGAGCTGTTTTTT. This sequence encodes CAWSASGVAGELFF.

J is TRBJ2-7 and V is TRBV15; no clear D gene. The CDR3 is made up of 12 amino acids. Germline CDR1 and CDR2: LNHNV and YYDKDF (reference sequence). V dropped 4 bases and J dropped 5 bases, with 9 bases sitting between them. The CDR3, as DNA: TGTGCCACCAGCAATCGGTTAAACGAGCAGTACTTC. Amino acid sequence: CATSNRLNEQYF. Together with reference TRBV15 and TRBJ2-7, the CDR3 gives the full variable domain: DAMVIQNPRYQVTQFGKPVTLSCSQTLNHNVMYWYQQKSSQAPKLLFHYYDKDFNNEADTPDNFQSRRPNTSFCFLDIRSPGLGDTAMYLCATSNRLNEQYFGPGTRLTVT.

V gene TRBV7-2 combines with J gene TRBJ2-3; D unresolved. The CDR3 length is 12 residues. V was clipped by 2 bases and J by 5 bases, with 5 bases between them. The germline CDR1 and CDR2 sequences are SGHTA and FQGNSA. CDR3 sequence (DNA): TGTGCCAGCAGCTTACTGTTAGATACGCAGTATTTT. It encodes CASSLLLDTQYF.

About this clone: The junction departs from the called germline gene at one end, perhaps through a read error. The chain carries TRBV29-1 and TRBJ2-7, with unresolved D. Germline V gene lookup returns CDR1 SQVTM and CDR2 ANQGSEA. The CDR3 is 11 amino acids. The CDR3: CSVELSSEQYF. The CDR3 nucleotides read TGCAGCGTTGAACTTTCCTCCGAGCAGTACTTC.

The CDR3 DNA follows: TGTGCCACCAGCGGTGGGACAGTTGGGAAGGAGACCCAGTACTTC. Protein: CATSGGTVGKETQYF. The V and J genes are TRBV15 and TRBJ2-5; 7 nucleotides agree with TRBD1. Germline loops: CDR1 LNHNV, CDR2 YYDKDF (reference sequence). CDR3 length equals 15 residues. V lost 5 bases, J lost 5 bases, and 11 bases stayed unmatched.

The count of this clone is one. The rearrangement uses TRBV14 and TRBJ2-3, with D perhaps TRBD1 (7 bases). The V gene lost 8 bases and the J gene lost 6 bases, with 18 bases spanning the gap. The CDR3 consists of 14 residues. Germline-derived CDR1 and CDR2 are SGHDN and FVKESK. CDR3 coding DNA: TGTGCCAGCGCGGGACAGCGAAAAGTCGATACGCAGTATTTT. It yields the protein CASAGQRKVDTQYF.

This chain joins TRBV10-2 and TRBJ1-5, with a tentative D call TRBD1 (5 bases). This CDR3 comprises 15 residues. Trimming took off 8 bases at V and 1 base at J, with 15 bases between the two ends. Germline V lookup: CDR1 WSHSY, CDR2 SAAADI. CDR3: CASWGSPGSNQPQHF. In DNA, the CDR3 is TGCGCCAGCTGGGGCAGCCCCGGGAGCAATCAGCCCCAGCATTTT.

CDR3: CASINQGIQYF. The CDR3 DNA reads TGTGCCAGCATCAATCAGGGCATTCAGTACTTC. The genes are TRBV12-3 or TRBV12-4 and TRBJ2-4; tentatively, D is TRBD1 (5 bases). The CDR3 has 11 residues. V lost 7 bases and J lost 9, with 10 bases in between.

In this sample, this clone turned up once. The chain carries TRBV6-5 and TRBJ1-5, with 7 bases fitting TRBD1. The germline V gene encodes CDR1 MNHEY and CDR2 SVGAGI. After removal of 6 bases from V and 7 bases from J, the junction contained 9 bases not matched to a gene. This CDR3 spans 14 amino acids. As DNA, the CDR3 is TGTGCCAGCAGCCCAACAGGGGTCGGACAGCCCCAGCATTTT. Residues: CASSPTGVGQPQHF.

The CDR3, as DNA: TGTGCCACCAGCAGAGATGCGGACAGGCTCTATGGCTACACCTTC. Its translation: CATSRDADRLYGYTF. This chain joins TRBV15 and TRBJ1-2; TRBD1 aligns across 7 bases. With V trimmed by 0 bases and J by 4 bases, 5 bases remained unmatched. The germline gives CDR1 LNHNV, CDR2 YYDKDF (reference sequence). The CDR3 consists of 15 residues.

The V call is TRBV5-1, the J call TRBJ2-7, with TRBD1 identical over 7 bases. CDR1 is SGHRS, CDR2 YFSETQ, per germline. The CDR3 covers 13 residues. V shed 2 bases and J 2 bases; nucleotides not matched to a gene: 1. In DNA form, the CDR3 reads TGCGCCAGCAGCTTCGACAGGGCCTACGAGCAGTACTTC. Protein sequence: CASSFDRAYEQYF.

CDR3 bases: TGTGCCAGCATCATACAGGGGATCTCCGAAGCTTTCTTT. As protein: CASIIQGISEAFF. The chain links TRBV2 to TRBJ1-1; 7 nucleotides align to TRBD1. This CDR3 has 13 amino acids. The V gene's germline CDR1 is SNHLY and CDR2 FYNNEI. The V and J ends lost 7 bases and 8 bases, in that order; junction bases with no gene match: 10.

This clone has only a few counts. The rearrangement uses TRBV2 and TRBJ1-6; TRBD1 matches at 9 bases. This CDR3 is built from 15 residues. With V trimmed by 2 bases and J by 9 bases, 5 bases remained unmatched. Germline CDR1 reads SNHLY; CDR2 reads FYNNEI. CDR3 coding DNA: TGTGCCAGCAGTGAAAGGGGGACAGGGTTTTCACCCCTCCACTTT. Its protein product is CASSERGTGFSPLHF.

Details on this clone: At one boundary the junction diverges from the germline segment, which might be a read error. The chain recombines TRBV5-6 with TRBJ2-7; D uncertain. The length of the CDR3 is 11 residues. CDR1 is SGHDT, CDR2 YYEEEE, per germline. The CDR3 DNA follows: TGTGCCAGCAGCTTCTCCGACGAGCAGTACTTC. It yields the protein CASSFSDEQYF. Variable domain in full (rest from reference TRBV5-6 and TRBJ2-7): DAGVTQSPTHLIKTRGQQVTLRCSPKSGHDTVSWYQQALGQGPQFIFQYYEEEERQRGNFPDRFSGHQFPNYSSELNVNALLLGDSALYLCASSFSDEQYFGPGTRLTVT.

This clone was observed a single time. The chain combines TRBV10-1 with TRBJ2-1, with 14 bases aligning to TRBD2. The germline V gene has CDR1 WNHNN and CDR2 SYGVQD (reference sequence). The CDR3 loop spans 17 amino acids. The trim removed 7 bases at V and 4 bases at J, leaving 9 bases unmatched. The CDR3 loop reads CASNFGTSGSGYNEQFF. CDR3 coding DNA: TGCGCCAGCAATTTTGGGACTAGCGGGAGCGGGTACAATGAGCAGTTCTTC.

The chain recombines TRBV5-4 with TRBJ2-5; TRBD1 is a possible D gene (5 bases). V was cut by 1 base and J by 5 bases, with 9 bases left in between. Germline assignment: CDR1 SGHNT and CDR2 YYREEE (reference sequence). The CDR3 runs 13 residues. The CDR3 region has the DNA TGTGCCAGCAGCTTGACAGGCCTGGAGACCCAGTACTTC. Protein sequence: CASSLTGLETQYF. The entire variable domain, with the rest obtained from reference TRBV5-4 and TRBJ2-5, is as follows: ETGVTQSPTHLIKTRGQQVTLRCSSQSGHNTVSWYQQALGQGPQFIFQYYREEENGRGNFPPRFSGLQFPNYSSELNVNALELDDSALYLCASSLTGLETQYFGPGTRLLVL.

The V call is TRBV7-9, the J call TRBJ1-1; 7 nucleotides align to TRBD1. The CDR3 loop spans 14 amino acids. Germline CDR1 is SEHNR and CDR2 is FQNEAQ (reference sequence). V trimming: 5 bases; J trimming: 3 bases; junction bases outside the gene matches: 6. CDR3 in amino acids: CASSPSTGHTEAFF. CDR3 DNA: TGTGCCAGCAGCCCCTCGACAGGGCACACTGAAGCTTTCTTT.

The genes are TRBV5-1 and TRBJ1-6; 9 bases agree with TRBD1. J lost 6 bases, V lost 7 bases, and 2 bases had no gene match. Germline values: CDR1 SGHRS, CDR2 YFSETQ. CDR3 length: 13 residues. CDR3 bases: TGCGCCAGCCAGGGACAGGGTAATTCACCCCTCCACTTT. Amino acids: CASQGQGNSPLHF. The whole variable domain, filled in from reference TRBV5-1 and TRBJ1-6, reads KAGVTQTPRYLIKTRGQQVTLSCSPISGHRSVSWYQQTPGQGLQFLFEYFSETQRNKGNFPGRFSGRQFSNSRSEMNVSTLELGDSALYLCASQGQGNSPLHFGNGTRLTVT.

The J gene is TRBJ2-2, the V gene TRBV4-1; TRBD2 might be the D (6 bases). CDR3 length: 15 amino acids. Germline CDR1 is MGHRA and CDR2 is YSYEKL. Trimming took off 4 bases at V and 4 bases at J, with 13 bases between the two ends. CDR3 region: CASSPGRGITGELFF. The CDR3 DNA follows: TGCGCCAGCAGCCCCGGACGGGGGATCACCGGGGAGCTGTTTTTT.

V and J are TRBV3-1 (or the pseudogene TRBV3-2) and TRBJ2-3, with D maybe TRBD1 (6 bases). The CDR3 loop spans 13 amino acids. In germline, CDR1 is LGHDT, CDR2 YNNKEL (reference sequence). V lost 1 base to trimming and J lost 11 bases, with 13 bases between them. DNA for the CDR3: TGTGCCAGCAGCCAAGTGGAAACCAGGGGGCAGTATTTT. Amino acids: CASSQVETRGQYF.

The CDR3 sequence: CASSFGLAGPEQYF. The CDR3 coding sequence is TGTGCCAGCAGCTTCGGACTAGCGGGACCCGAGCAGTACTTC. The V and J genes are TRBV5-4 and TRBJ2-7, with 12 bases aligning to TRBD2. The CDR3 is 14 residues long. Germline assignment: CDR1 SGHNT and CDR2 YYREEE (reference sequence). V shed 2 bases, J shed 6 bases, and the junction held 3 bases outside the gene matches.

The gene calls are TRBV24-1 and TRBJ2-1; 8 nucleotides line up with TRBD2. The trim removed 3 bases at V and 11 bases at J, leaving 2 bases unmatched. The germline V gene encodes CDR1 KGHDR and CDR2 SFDVKD. The CDR3 totals 12 residues. The CDR3 DNA reads TGTGCCACCAGTGATATTAGCGGGAAGCAGTTCTTC. Its translation: CATSDISGKQFF.

V and J are TRBV6-2 or TRBV6-3 and TRBJ2-5, with D maybe TRBD2 (5 bases). The V end lost 4 bases, the J end lost 5 bases, and 14 bases lay between the germline ends. Germline V CDR1 and CDR2: MNHEY, SVGEGT. There are 14 residues in the CDR3. The CDR3 DNA reads as TGTGCCAGCAGTTTTCGGAGTAGAGGGGAGACCCAGTACTTC. It codes for CASSFRSRGETQYF.

The chain uses TRBV2 and TRBJ1-1; 7 nucleotides match TRBD1. CDR1 is SNHLY, CDR2 FYNNEI, per germline. After removal of 0 bases from V and 10 bases from J, the junction contained 5 bases not matched to a gene. This CDR3 is built from 13 residues. The CDR3 DNA follows: TGTGCCAGCAGTGAAGCCCCCAGGGGGAGAGCTTTCTTT. Translating it yields CASSEAPRGRAFF.

The chain joins TRBV5-1 to TRBJ2-7; 10 bases are shared with TRBD1. Germline assignment: CDR1 SGHRS and CDR2 YFSETQ. V was pared by 7 bases and J by 3 bases, with 1 base of the junction left unmatched. The CDR3 sequence is 12 residues long. The CDR3 DNA sequence: TGCGCCAGCCGGGACAGGGGCTACGAGCAGTACTTC. Its protein is CASRDRGYEQYF.